A single sample gave rise to the 14 T cell receptor beta chains below, sequenced in a study of OX40 agonist ivuxolimab in advanced cancers. The assay was immunoSEQ multiplex PCR, and TCRdb's table has in-frame clones only and misses some. The table includes 37,000 or so clones, over 75% detected once. Source: CD4+ or CD8+ T cells sorted from blood, taken in a trial of the OX40 agonist ivuxolimab. These receptors were collected from an adult with an advanced solid tumor such as melanoma, head and neck, liver or kidney cancer.

CDR3 coding DNA: TGTGCCATCGGACAGGGAGACACTGAAGCTTTCTTT. Translated: CAIGQGDTEAFF. This chain uses TRBV10-3 with TRBJ1-1; 8 bases line up with TRBD1. V shed 8 bases, J shed 3 bases, and the junction held 2 bases outside the gene matches. This CDR3 has 12 residues. Germline values: CDR1 ENHRY, CDR2 SYGVKD.

This sequence joins TRBV27 and TRBJ2-1, with TRBD2 as a possible D gene (5 bases). The V end was cut by 7 bases, the J end by 6 bases, with 19 bases between. There are 15 residues in the CDR3. Per germline, CDR1 MNHEY and CDR2 SMNVEV (reference sequence). CDR3: CASNKGRRGFNEQFF. Written as DNA, the CDR3 is TGTGCCAGCAATAAAGGCAGACGGGGTTTCAATGAGCAGTTCTTC.

The gene calls are TRBV5-1 and TRBJ2-5; 8 positions agree with TRBD1. The junction had 1 base not matched to a gene; V was cut back by 1 base and J by 2 bases. Germline lookup yields CDR1 SGHRS and CDR2 YFSETQ. This CDR3 is 14 amino acids long. The CDR3 protein is CASSLTGGQETQYF. CDR3 in DNA: TGCGCCAGCAGCTTGACAGGGGGTCAAGAGACCCAGTACTTC.

The chain employs TRBV7-9 and TRBJ1-5; 8 positions match TRBD1. This CDR3 is 14 amino acids long. V was pared by 2 bases and J by 9 bases, with 6 bases of the junction left unmatched. CDR1 SEHNR and CDR2 FQNEAQ come from the germline V gene (reference sequence). The CDR3 loop reads CASSLTGGDGPQHF. CDR3 in DNA: TGTGCCAGCAGCTTAACAGGGGGGGATGGGCCCCAGCATTTT.

CDR3 DNA: TGTGCCAGCAGCCCGGACTCGAACACTGAAGCTTTCTTT. Its protein is CASSPDSNTEAFF. The V call is TRBV7-6, the J call TRBJ1-1; no clear D. CDR1 and CDR2 from the germline V gene are SGHVS and FNYEAQ. The CDR3 has 13 residues. V shed 5 bases and J shed 1 base, with 8 bases lying between them.

The chain couples TRBV19 to TRBJ2-1, with 15 bases identical to TRBD2. V lost 6 bases, J lost 0 bases, and 6 bases stayed unmatched. In germline, CDR1 is LNHDA, CDR2 SQIVND (reference sequence). This CDR3 has 18 residues. The DNA of the CDR3 is TGTGCCAGTAGCCCGGGACTAGCGGGGGGACCCTCCTACAATGAGCAGTTCTTC. Translation: CASSPGLAGGPSYNEQFF.

The V and J genes are TRBV29-1 and TRBJ1-2; 7 bases are shared with TRBD1. The CDR3 contains 14 residues. The V and J ends lost 5 bases and 7 bases, in that order; junction bases with no gene match: 13. CDR1 and CDR2 (germline): SQVTM, ANQGSEA. The CDR3 bases are TGCAGCGTTCCTTCAAGGCAGGGGGTAGGTGGCTACACCTTC. It codes for CSVPSRQGVGGYTF.

The chain joins TRBV18 to TRBJ2-7; D gene uncertain. The V end was cut by 2 bases, the J end by 4 bases, with 3 bases between. From germline, CDR1 is KGHSH and CDR2 LQKENI. This CDR3 comprises 11 residues. CDR3 nucleotide sequence: TGTGCCAGCTCACCAGGGTACGAGCAGTACTTC. Protein sequence: CASSPGYEQYF.

J is TRBJ1-2 and V is TRBV29-1; D is ambiguous. V was shortened by 3 bases and J by 3 bases, with 20 bases between the two germline ends. This CDR3 comprises 16 residues. CDR1 and CDR2 (germline): SQVTM, ANQGSEA. CDR3 amino acids: CSVEEFKQRWDYGYTF. CDR3 nucleotide sequence: TGCAGCGTTGAGGAATTTAAACAGAGGTGGGACTATGGCTACACCTTC.

This chain connects TRBV30 to TRBJ2-7, with D possibly called TRBD1 or TRBD2 (5 bases each). The V end was cut by 0 bases, the J end by 4 bases, with 10 bases between. In germline, CDR1 is GTSNPN, CDR2 SVGIG (reference sequence). The CDR3 consists of 13 residues. CDR3 residues: CAWSVTGGYEQYF. CDR3 nucleotide sequence: TGTGCCTGGAGTGTAACTGGGGGTTACGAGCAGTACTTC.

V is TRBV9 and J is TRBJ1-1; perhaps TRBD1 as D (6 bases). The CDR3 has 15 amino acids. Germline-derived CDR1 and CDR2 are SGDLS and YYNGEE. Trimming shortened V by 2 bases and J by 1 base, and 12 bases separated the two germline ends. The CDR3 loop reads CASSVSLTGNTEAFF. The CDR3 region has the DNA TGTGCCAGCAGCGTGAGCTTGACAGGGAACACTGAAGCTTTCTTT.

The genes are TRBV5-1 and TRBJ1-2; D is unresolved. Germline values: CDR1 SGHRS, CDR2 YFSETQ. Trimming pared 0 bases from V and 3 bases from J, leaving 12 bases between. This CDR3 comprises 15 residues. Written as DNA, the CDR3 is TGCGCCAGCAGCTTGGCCGCAGATGCAGACTATGGCTACACCTTC. Translation gives CASSLAADADYGYTF.

In its sample, this clone was seen once. The rearrangement links TRBV7-2 to TRBJ2-1, with D unresolved. Trimming took off 5 bases at V and 15 bases at J, with 8 bases between the two ends. The CDR3 runs 9 residues. The V gene's germline CDR1 is SGHTA and CDR2 FQGNSA. The CDR3 reads CASSPPLFF. CDR3 DNA: TGTGCCAGCAGCCCTCCTCTGTTCTTC.

The rearrangement joins TRBV7-2 to TRBJ2-7, with D tentatively TRBD1 (6 bases). Germline assignment: CDR1 SGHTA and CDR2 FQGNSA. The CDR3 loop spans 14 amino acids. V lost 3 bases to trimming and J lost 2 bases, with 11 bases between them. CDR3 DNA: TGTGCCAGCAGCTTGGACAGCAGTCCCTACGAGCAGTACTTC. Residues: CASSLDSSPYEQYF.